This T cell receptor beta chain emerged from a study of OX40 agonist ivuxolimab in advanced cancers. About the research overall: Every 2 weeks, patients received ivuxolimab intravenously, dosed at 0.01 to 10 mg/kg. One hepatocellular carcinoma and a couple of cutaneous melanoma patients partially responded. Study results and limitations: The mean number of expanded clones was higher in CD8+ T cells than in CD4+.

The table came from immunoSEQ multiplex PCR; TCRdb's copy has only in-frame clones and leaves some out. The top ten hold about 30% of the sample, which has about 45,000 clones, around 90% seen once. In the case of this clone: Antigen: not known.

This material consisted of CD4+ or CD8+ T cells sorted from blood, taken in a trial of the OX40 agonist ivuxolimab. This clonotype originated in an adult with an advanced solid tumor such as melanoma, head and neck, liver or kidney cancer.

The CDR3 loop reads CASSLVAGGFETQYF. Written as DNA, the CDR3 is TGTGCCAGCAGCTTAGTGGCGGGAGGTTTTGAGACCCAGTACTTC. The chain links TRBV13 to TRBJ2-5, with 8 bases lining up with TRBD2. This CDR3 region has 15 residues. Trimming at V came to 1 base and at J to 5 bases, leaving 6 bases not matched to a gene. Germline V gene data show CDR1 as PRHDT and CDR2 as FYEKMQ (reference sequence).